A selection of T cell receptor beta chains follows, all from one sample in a study of control samples from healthy donors and cancer patients. The data were produced by immunoSEQ multiplex PCR, yet TCRdb's version contains in-frame clones alone and is incomplete. The repertoire holds under 200,000 clones, with about 94% as singletons. Sequences were obtained from blood. The source is a young woman in good health. The CDR3 runs from the conserved cysteine through the conserved F or W. The D gene is left open where the match is weak. Where a row states a size, it is once, few, many or the class of an expanded clone; other rows omit it.

j_gene | abundance | d_gene | v_gene | CDR3nt | CDR3aa
TRBJ2-5 | . | . | TRBV24-1 | TGTGCCACCAGTGGCAATTCCCCAGAGACCCAGTACTTC | CATSGNSPETQYF
TRBJ2-7 | . | . | TRBV11-1 | TGTGCCAGCAGCTCCTCCTTAGGGGAAACCTACGAGCAGTACTTC | CASSSSLGETYEQYF
TRBJ2-1 | few | . | TRBV19 | TGTGCCATAGGAGACACCAATGAGCAGTTCTTC | CAIGDTNEQFF
TRBJ1-2 | . | . | TRBV28 | TGTGCCTCGGGGGGAGAGGACTATGGCTACACCTTC | CASGGEDYGYTF
TRBJ2-1 | . | . | TRBV27 | TGTGCCAGCAGTTTATCCTGGACAGAACCCTACAATGAGCAGTTCTTC | CASSLSWTEPYNEQFF
TRBJ1-1 | . | . | TRBV5-1 | TGCGCCAGCAGCTTGGTTCGAGGGACTGAAGCTTTCTTT | CASSLVRGTEAFF
TRBJ2-1 | . | . | TRBV6-5 | TGTGCCAGCAGGCTCTCTCAGGGGAGCTCCGGTGAGCAGTTCTTC | CASRLSQGSSGEQFF
TRBJ1-3 | . | . | TRBV5-4 | TGTGCCAGCAGTTCGGGACCGATCTCTGGAAACACCATATATTTT | CASSSGPISGNTIYF
TRBJ1-6 | . | TRBD1 | TRBV14 | TGTGCCAGCAGCCAAGATCGGGGACAGGATTCACCCCTCCACTTT | CASSQDRGQDSPLHF
TRBJ1-4 | . | . | TRBV3-1/TRBV3-2 | TGTGCCAGCAGCCGGGATGCAACTAATGAAAAACTGTTTTTT | CASSRDATNEKLFF
TRBJ2-1 | . | . | TRBV5-1 | TGCGCCAGCAGCAGCGAATACAATGAGCAGTTCTTC | CASSSEYNEQFF
TRBJ1-5 | . | . | TRBV11-2 | TGTGCCAGCAGCTTAGATCGGAGTCAGCCCCAGCATTTT | CASSLDRSQPQHF
TRBJ1-2 | . | TRBD1 | TRBV5-5 | TGTGCCAGCAGCGCTGGCTCGGGACAGGGTTACTATGGCTACACCTTC | CASSAGSGQGYYGYTF
TRBJ2-3 | . | TRBD2 | TRBV4-1 | TGCGCCAGCAGCATCCCTAGCGGTAGCACAGATACGCAGTATTTT | CASSIPSGSTDTQYF
TRBJ1-5 | . | TRBD1 | TRBV6-2/TRBV6-3 | TGTGCCAGCAGTCCCCATATCGGACAGGGAGCCTGGCAGCCCCAGCATTTT | CASSPHIGQGAWQPQHF
TRBJ2-2 | . | TRBD1 | TRBV24-1 | TGTGCCACCAGTGACCCGGGACAGGGGAACACCGGGGAGCTGTTTTTT | CATSDPGQGNTGELFF
TRBJ2-2 | . | TRBD2 | TRBV5-4 | TGTGCCAGCAGTTCCGGACTAGCGGGGGCCACCGGGGAGCTGTTTTTT | CASSSGLAGATGELFF
TRBJ1-1 | . | . | TRBV9 | TGTGCCAGCAGCCCCCCTGAGAGGGACACTGAAGCTTTCTTT | CASSPPERDTEAFF
TRBJ1-3 | . | TRBD1 | TRBV23-1 | TGCGCCAGCAGTCATCAAACCGGGACAGGGGATCGAGGAGGTGGAAACACCATATATTTT | CASSHQTGTGDRGGGNTIYF
TRBJ1-1 | . | . | TRBV19 | TGTGCCAGTAGTGTTATGGACAAGACGAACACTGAAGCTTTCTTT | CASSVMDKTNTEAFF
TRBJ1-3 | few | . | TRBV7-2 | TGTGCCAGCAGCTCACGAGCTTCTGGAAACACCATATATTTT | CASSSRASGNTIYF
TRBJ2-3 | . | . | TRBV5-1 | TGCGCCAGCAGCTTGGAAACAGATACGCAGTATTTT | CASSLETDTQYF
TRBJ2-5 | . | . | TRBV3-1/TRBV3-2 | TGTGCCAGCAGCCAAGAAATTCGCAGGAAAAAAGAGACCCAGTACTTC | CASSQEIRRKKETQYF
TRBJ2-7 | once | . | TRBV20-1 | TGCAGTGTCCGGGAGAGGGAGCAGTACTTC | CSVREREQYF
TRBJ2-3 | . | . | TRBV29-1 | TGCAGCGGCACGACAGGTGGCACAGATACGCAGTATTTT | CSGTTGGTDTQYF
TRBJ2-7 | . | TRBD1 | TRBV28 | TGTGCCAGCAGTTCACCGGGACAGGGGGCTGTTAACGAGCAGTACTTC | CASSSPGQGAVNEQYF
TRBJ1-1 | . | . | TRBV6-1 | TGTGCCAGCAGTGAAGCTGCAGGATGGAACACTGAAGCTTTCTTT | CASSEAAGWNTEAFF
TRBJ1-3 | . | TRBD1 | TRBV7-9 | TGTGCCAGCAGCCGGACAGGCTCTGGAAACACCATATATTTT | CASSRTGSGNTIYF
TRBJ2-3 | . | . | TRBV7-9 | TGTGCCAGCAGCTTAGCGCAGATCAGCCGCAGCACAGATACGCAGTATTTT | CASSLAQISRSTDTQYF
TRBJ2-1 | . | . | TRBV27 | TGTGCCAGCAGTCTAATGAACCCGGGGGGCGGCTCCTACAATGAGCAGTTCTTC | CASSLMNPGGGSYNEQFF
TRBJ1-4 | . | . | TRBV9 | TGTGCCAGCAGCGTAGCTGCCAGAACTACAACTAATGAAAAACTGTTTTTT | CASSVAARTTTNEKLFF
TRBJ2-2 | . | . | TRBV7-8 | TGTGCCAGCAGCTTAGGGGAGAACACCGGGGAGCTGTTTTTT | CASSLGENTGELFF
TRBJ1-3 | . | . | TRBV9 | TGTGCCAGCAGCGTAGAAAGAGGAAACACCATATATTTT | CASSVERGNTIYF
TRBJ2-2 | . | TRBD2 | TRBV6-5 | TGTGCCAGCGGTAGGCTAGCGGGAGTTACCGGGGAGCTGTTTTTT | CASGRLAGVTGELFF
TRBJ2-1 | . | . | TRBV30 | TGTGCCTGGAGTGGCTTCCAGGGGATGGGGGGAAATGAGCAGTTCTTC | CAWSGFQGMGGNEQFF
TRBJ2-3 | . | TRBD2 | TRBV7-6 | TGTGCCAGCAGCCCCAACGGGCGGGCTAGCGGGAGTGAGACAGATACGCAGTATTTT | CASSPNGRASGSETDTQYF
TRBJ2-1 | . | . | TRBV27 | TGTGCCAGCAGTTTTATAATCTCGACTATTCCCTCCTACAATGAGCAGTTCTTC | CASSFIISTIPSYNEQFF
TRBJ1-1 | . | . | TRBV3-1/TRBV3-2 | TGTGCCAGCAGCCCCGGCGCGGTCGGCACTGAAGCTTTCTTT | CASSPGAVGTEAFF
TRBJ2-3 | . | TRBD1 | TRBV3-1/TRBV3-2 | TGTGCCAGCAGCCAAGAGGACAGGGTCACAGATACGCAGTATTTT | CASSQEDRVTDTQYF
TRBJ2-2 | . | . | TRBV18 | TGTGCCAGCTCACCACTCGGCGGAATAAACACCGGGGAGCTGTTTTTT | CASSPLGGINTGELFF
TRBJ1-1 | . | TRBD1 | TRBV4-3 | TGCGCCAGCACCGCCGGGACAGGGGATTGGAACACTGAAGCTTTCTTT | CASTAGTGDWNTEAFF
TRBJ2-3 | . | . | TRBV5-4 | TGTGCCAGCAGCTTGGCCAGGACAGATACGCAGTATTTT | CASSLARTDTQYF
TRBJ2-1 | . | TRBD1 | TRBV19 | TGTGCCAGTAGTCGGACAGGGGGCCGGACAATAAACAATGAGCAGTTCTTC | CASSRTGGRTINNEQFF
TRBJ1-4 | . | . | TRBV29-1 | TGCAGCGCTCTGGGCCCAAGTCAAGAAAAACTGTTTTTT | CSALGPSQEKLFF
TRBJ2-6 | once | . | TRBV6-1 | TGTGCCAGCAGTGAAGTGAGTTCTGGGGCCAACGTCCTGACTTTC | CASSEVSSGANVLTF
TRBJ2-2 | . | . | TRBV7-4 | TGTGCCAGCAGGGGGAGACTTCCTGAAAACACCGGGGAGCTGTTTTTT | CASRGRLPENTGELFF
TRBJ1-5 | . | . | TRBV27 | TGTGCCAGCAGTAACCACCCGTACAATCAGCCCCAGCATTTT | CASSNHPYNQPQHF
TRBJ2-3 | . | . | TRBV7-2 | TGTGGGAACGGGAGGGGGCTCGAACTAACAGATACGCAGTATTTT | CGNGRGLELTDTQYF
TRBJ2-7 | . | . | TRBV5-1 | TGCGCCAGCAGCCTCCGGGACGGCTACGAGCAGTACTTC | CASSLRDGYEQYF